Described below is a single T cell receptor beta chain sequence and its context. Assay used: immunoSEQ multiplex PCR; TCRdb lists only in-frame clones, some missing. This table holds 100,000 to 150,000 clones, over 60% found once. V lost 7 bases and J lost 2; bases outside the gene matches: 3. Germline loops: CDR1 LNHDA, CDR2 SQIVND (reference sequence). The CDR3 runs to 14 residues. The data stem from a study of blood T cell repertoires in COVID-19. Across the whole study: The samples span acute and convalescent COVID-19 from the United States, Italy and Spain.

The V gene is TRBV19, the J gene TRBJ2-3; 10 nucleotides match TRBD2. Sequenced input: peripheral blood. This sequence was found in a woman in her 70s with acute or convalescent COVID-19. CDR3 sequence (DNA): TGTGCCAGTACCCTAGCGGGGGACACAGATACGCAGTATTTT. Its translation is CASTLAGDTDTQYF.